Listed below are T cell receptor beta chains from one sample, sequenced in a study of a mutant IDH1 vaccine in newly diagnosed glioma. No antigen has been assigned to these receptors. TCRdb keeps only in-frame clones here, not all; method: immunoSEQ multiplex PCR. This table holds fewer than 40,000 clones, 80% to 95% found once. This sample comprised PBMCs, obtained from a glioma patient whose treatment included an IDH1 peptide vaccine. The source is a woman aged 35 to 49 with glioma. Both conserved end residues are part of each CDR3. The order of the fields is clone size, J gene, V gene, D gene, CDR3 DNA, CDR3 protein. The D gene is left open where the match is weak. Some rows mark clone size as missing; the rest say once, few, many or name a class of expanded clone.

. TRBJ1-2 TRBV4-3 . TGCGCCAGCAGCCAAGATCAGACCGGGGGCCTAGCTAACTATGGCTACACCTTC CASSQDQTGGLANYGYTF
. TRBJ2-1 TRBV19 TRBD1 TGTGCCAGTAGTATCCGGGACAGGGTCAATGAGCAGTTCTTC CASSIRDRVNEQFF
. TRBJ1-6 TRBV5-6 . TGTGCCAGCAGCAGGTTTTGGCCCGAGGGGAGCTCCTATAATTCACCCCTCCACTTT CASSRFWPEGSSYNSPLHF
once TRBJ1-5 TRBV4-1 . TGCGCCAGCAGCCAAGAGCCCGCTACGGCAGCGGCCCAGCATTTT CASSQEPATAAAQHF
. TRBJ1-6 TRBV6-5 . TGTGCCAGCAGGCGCCAGAATAATTCACCCCTCCACTTT CASRRQNNSPLHF
. TRBJ2-6 TRBV5-1 . TGCGCCAGCAGCTTGGTGGGGAGCTCTGGGGCCAACGTCCTGACTTTC CASSLVGSSGANVLTF
once TRBJ2-7 TRBV2 TRBD1 TGTGCCAGCAGTGTGGGGACAGTCTACGAGCAGTACTTC CASSVGTVYEQYF
. TRBJ1-2 TRBV5-8 TRBD1 TGTGCCAGCAGCCCGAAGGACAGGGGGAAAGTTGGCTACACCTTC CASSPKDRGKVGYTF
few TRBJ2-5 TRBV5-1 TRBD1 TGCGCCAGCAGCCGAGGACAGGGGGCTATGGATCAAGAGACCCAGTACTTC CASSRGQGAMDQETQYF
few TRBJ2-5 TRBV5-6 . TGTGCCAGCAGCTTGGCGGGAGTGCAGGAGACCCAGTACTTC CASSLAGVQETQYF
. TRBJ2-6 TRBV4-2 TRBD1 TGTGCCAGCAGCCAAATGGACAGGGAGTCTGGGGCCAACGTCCTGACTTTC CASSQMDRESGANVLTF
medium-sized TRBJ2-2 TRBV7-8 TRBD1 TGTGCCAGCAGCTCTAGACAGGGTCCCACCGGGGAGCTGTTTTTT CASSSRQGPTGELFF
. TRBJ1-1 TRBV5-6 . TGTGCCAGCGGACAGCTGAACACTGAAGCTTTCTTT CASGQLNTEAFF
. TRBJ1-1 TRBV5-1 . TGCGCCAGCAGCTTGCTTTCCACGAACACTGAAGCTTTCTTT CASSLLSTNTEAFF
. TRBJ1-4 TRBV6-5 . TGTGCCAGCAGTACCGGGGGTACTGGTGAAAAACTGTTTTTT CASSTGGTGEKLFF
once TRBJ2-1 TRBV30 TRBD2 TGTGCCTGGAGTGTGGGGGGGAGAAATGAGCAGTTCTTC CAWSVGGRNEQFF
. TRBJ2-1 TRBV6-5 TRBD2 TGTGCCAGCAGTCCCGGGACTAGCTCCTACAATGAGCAGTTCTTC CASSPGTSSYNEQFF
. TRBJ2-2 TRBV6-4 TRBD2 TGTGCCAGCAGTGACTCGGGGACTAGCGACACCGGGGAGCTGTTTTTT CASSDSGTSDTGELFF
once TRBJ1-2 TRBV18 . TGTGCCAGCTCTGGGTACTATGGCTACACCTTC CASSGYYGYTF
. TRBJ2-7 TRBV19 TRBD1 TGTGCCAGTAACCCGGGACAGGGCGGCGAGCAGTACTTC CASNPGQGGEQYF
. TRBJ2-3 TRBV25-1 . TGTGCCAGCAGAGGCGGAGGGGGAGATACGCAGTATTTT CASRGGGGDTQYF
. TRBJ2-7 TRBV4-3 TRBD2 TGCGCCAGCAGCCCTACTAGCGGGGGGCCCTACGAGCAGTACTTC CASSPTSGGPYEQYF
. TRBJ1-5 TRBV6-6 . TGTGCCAGCGTAGGGGGAACACAGCCCCAGCATTTT CASVGGTQPQHF
. TRBJ2-7 TRBV5-1 . TGCGCCAGCAGCCTAGGGAGCCAGACCTACGAGCAGTACTTC CASSLGSQTYEQYF